This T cell receptor beta chain derives from a study of blood T cells in healthy people across ages. The ends lost 5 bases at V and 1 base at J; junction bases unmatched: 4. The germline V gene encodes CDR1 SGHAT and CDR2 FQNNGV. The CDR3 consists of 14 residues. A J-beta primer mix and a sample-barcoded 5' primer were used in a second PCR of roughly 6 to 11 cycles. TCRdb independently ran MiXCR on the 5' RACE reads; one entry per CDR3 protein. The table includes about 1.5 million distinct CDR3 sequences, 40% to 45% detected once. General study findings and limits: In the absence of known donor CMV status, changes in expanded clonotypes were possibly confounded.

This clonotype came up a few times. The target antigen is unknown. The specimen sequenced was blood. The receptor comes from a woman between 18 and 29 years old in good health. This rearrangement joins TRBV11-2 to TRBJ2-5, with 7 bases aligning to TRBD1. The CDR3 protein is CASSAYRGQETQYF. As DNA, the CDR3 is TGTGCCAGCAGCGCCTACAGGGGCCAAGAGACCCAGTACTTC.